This T cell receptor beta chain came from a study of blood T cells in healthy people across ages. V gave up 5 bases and J gave up 3 bases; unmatched junction bases: 2. The CDR3 contains 14 residues. Germline V gene sequence: CDR1 ENHRY, CDR2 SYGVKD. With respect to this clonotype: The antigen remains unidentified.

Alongside a J-beta primer mix, a sample-barcoded 5' primer served in a second PCR lasting 7 to 11 cycles. TCRdb redid the calling of the 5' RACE reads with MiXCR, one entry per CDR3 protein. The repertoire holds over a million distinct CDR3 sequences, with roughly 60% as singletons. Study-wide findings and caveats: TCR beta diversity, measured per million T cells, fell in a roughly linear way with age.

The sequenced sample was blood. The chain carries TRBV10-3 and TRBJ2-7, with 12 bases lining up with TRBD2. The sequence was collected from a man aged 18 to 35 in good health. CDR3 coding DNA: TGTGCCATCAGTCCGACTAGCGGGAGCTACGAGCAGTACTTC. Translated, it gives CAISPTSGSYEQYF.